Below, 15 T cell receptor beta chains from the same sample are listed, as sequenced in a study of blood T cell repertoires in COVID-19. Using immunoSEQ multiplex PCR, the repertoire was profiled, and TCRdb retains in-frame clones only, with some absent. The table lists under 250,000 clones, under 90% of them singletons, with 11% in the top ten. Sequenced: peripheral blood. The receptors were sampled from a man aged 50 or older with COVID-19, enrolled during active disease.

The rearrangement uses TRBV24-1 and TRBJ1-3; D is perhaps TRBD1 (6 bases). The germline V and J ends were trimmed by 10 bases and 4 bases, with 13 bases remaining between them. CDR3 size: 13 residues. CDR1 and CDR2 (germline): KGHDR, SFDVKD. DNA for the CDR3: TGTGCCACTCGGGCAGGGGCCGGAAACACCATATATTTT. This gives the protein CATRAGAGNTIYF.

The gene calls are TRBV6-5 and TRBJ1-1; TRBD1 matches 8 bases. The CDR3 covers 14 residues. The trim removed 6 bases at V and 1 base at J, leaving 4 bases unmatched. Germline-derived CDR1 and CDR2 are MNHEY and SVGAGI. The CDR3 DNA reads TGTGCCAGCAGGGACAGGGTGAAGAACACTGAAGCTTTCTTT. Its translation: CASRDRVKNTEAFF.

The chain has TRBV6-4 and TRBJ2-7; D call uncertain. CDR3 size: 13 residues. Per germline, CDR1 MRHNA and CDR2 SNTAGT. Trimming stripped 6 bases from V and 0 bases from J, with 9 bases between. The CDR3 nucleotides read TGTGCCAGCAGCATAGAGCCCTCCTACGAGCAGTACTTC. Protein product: CASSIEPSYEQYF.

This chain links TRBV19 with TRBJ2-4; 9 bases are shared with TRBD2. Germline loops: CDR1 LNHDA, CDR2 SQIVND (reference sequence). The V and J ends lost 1 base and 7 bases, in that order; junction bases with no gene match: 8. This CDR3 region has 16 residues. Here the CDR3 reads CASSIAGSGRQNIQYF. The CDR3, as DNA: TGTGCCAGTAGTATAGCGGGTAGCGGGAGACAGAACATTCAGTACTTC.

This chain uses TRBV10-3 with TRBJ1-5, with 8 bases fitting TRBD1. V shed 4 bases and J 5 bases; nucleotides not matched to a gene: 4. Per germline, CDR1 ENHRY and CDR2 SYGVKD. This CDR3 is 14 amino acids long. The CDR3: CAISATGEDQPQHF. The CDR3 DNA is TGTGCCATCAGTGCGACAGGGGAGGATCAGCCCCAGCATTTT.

This sequence joins TRBV5-1 and TRBJ1-1; 8 nucleotides align to TRBD1. The CDR3 has 15 residues. CDR1 and CDR2 (germline): SGHRS, YFSETQ. Losses at the gene ends were 4 bases for V and 0 bases for J; bases not matched to a gene: 5. CDR3 sequence: CASSKRQGMNTEAFF. CDR3 nucleotide sequence: TGCGCCAGCAGCAAACGACAGGGGATGAACACTGAAGCTTTCTTT.

CDR3 sequence (DNA): TGTGCCAGCAGTCCCGACTATGGCACCGGGGAGCTGTTTTTT. Amino acids: CASSPDYGTGELFF. The rearrangement uses TRBV6-5 and TRBJ2-2; maybe TRBD2 (5 bases). The CDR3 length is 14 residues. V was pared by 5 bases and J by 4 bases, with 11 bases between. Germline V gives CDR1 MNHEY, CDR2 SVGAGI.

The chain employs TRBV6-4 and TRBJ1-6; D is possibly TRBD1 (6 bases). CDR1 and CDR2 from the germline V gene are MRHNA and SNTAGT. CDR3 size: 17 residues. V was cut by 6 bases and J by 5 bases, with 20 bases left in between. The CDR3 bases are TGTGCCAGCAGATCCGGCGGGGGCTTGAACAATAATTCACCCCTCCACTTT. Residues: CASRSGGGLNNNSPLHF.

The chain is built from TRBV7-9 and TRBJ2-1, with 14 bases that match TRBD2. The CDR3 consists of 15 residues. Germline-derived CDR1 and CDR2 are SEHNR and FQNEAQ (reference sequence). Germline trimming cut 5 bases from V and 9 bases from J; bases unmatched to any gene: 6. The CDR3 nucleotides are TGTGCCAGCAGCCTGAGACTAGCGGGAGGGACTGAGCAGTTCTTC. It encodes CASSLRLAGGTEQFF.

DNA for the CDR3: TGTGCCTGGAGTGTTCGACAGGGACGAGAGACCCAGTACTTC. It translates to CAWSVRQGRETQYF. This rearrangement joins TRBV30 to TRBJ2-5; 7 bases match TRBD1. V dropped 0 bases and J dropped 4; count of bases not matched to a gene: 5. The CDR3 loop spans 14 amino acids. Germline V gives CDR1 GTSNPN, CDR2 SVGIG (reference sequence).

This clone was detected only a few times. The J gene is TRBJ1-2, the V gene TRBV4-1, with a tentative D call TRBD1 (5 bases). The V gene lost 4 bases and the J gene lost 4 bases, with 16 bases spanning the gap. The CDR3 length is 15 residues. The germline CDR1 and CDR2 sequences are MGHRA and YSYEKL. DNA for the CDR3: TGCGCCAGCAGCCCCTTCCTTGGCGACAGCTATGGCTACACCTTC. This gives the protein CASSPFLGDSYGYTF.

This CDR3 reads CASSQGAGPDEQYF. As DNA, the CDR3 is TGTGCCAGCAGCCAGGGGGCAGGGCCGGATGAGCAGTACTTC. V gene TRBV3-1 (or the pseudogene TRBV3-2) combines with J gene TRBJ2-7; D possibly corresponds to TRBD1 (6 bases). The germline V gene encodes CDR1 LGHDT and CDR2 YNNKEL (reference sequence). Trimming removed 3 bases from V and 7 bases from J, with 16 bases in between. This CDR3 comprises 14 residues.

J is TRBJ2-1 and V is TRBV5-4; the D gene is possibly TRBD2 (6 bases). Germline V CDR1 and CDR2: SGHNT, YYREEE (reference sequence). This CDR3 is built from 15 residues. Trimming cost V 3 bases and J 7 bases, with 17 bases left between them. CDR3 DNA sequence: TGTGCCAGCAGCTCGGACCCTTTAGGAGGGAATGAGCAGTTCTTC. Its translation: CASSSDPLGGNEQFF.

In this sample, this clone turned up a few times. The chain joins TRBV10-2 to TRBJ2-7, with 9 bases matching TRBD1. Germline V lookup: CDR1 WSHSY, CDR2 SAAADI. Germline trimming cut 4 bases from V and 5 bases from J; bases unmatched to any gene: 3. The CDR3 is 13 amino acids. In DNA form, the CDR3 reads TGCGCCAGCAGTGGGGACAGGGTCCACGAGCAGTACTTC. This gives the protein CASSGDRVHEQYF.

V gene TRBV5-6 combines with J gene TRBJ2-2; a weak D match, TRBD1 (6 bases). The CDR3 runs 16 residues. The V gene's germline CDR1 is SGHDT and CDR2 YYEEEE. V was cut by 2 bases and J by 7 bases, with 18 bases left in between. This chain's CDR3 is CASSLRRTAAGGELFF. In DNA, the CDR3 is TGTGCCAGCAGCTTACGACGGACAGCGGCGGGCGGGGAGCTGTTTTTT.